This T cell receptor (beta chain) originates from a study of shared clonotypes between healthy human individuals. Study in general: Per donor, CD8 memory used one plate, CD8 naive used two, CD4 memory used three and CD4 naive used three.

The repertoire was sequenced with immunoSEQ multiplex PCR; TCRdb's copy has only in-frame clones and lacks some. The data show 2 million to 2.5 million clones, with more than 90% seen just once and roughly 0.13% held by the top ten. The investigators split CD4+ cells into a CD45RA+ naive subset and a CD45RA-negative memory subset. The CDR3 has 12 amino acids. The ends were cut back, 11 bases at V and 2 bases at J, with 12 bases in the middle. Per germline, CDR1 ENHRY and CDR2 SYGVKD. The V and J genes are TRBV10-3 and TRBJ1-1; TRBD1 is a possible D gene (5 bases). Sequencing was carried out using naive CD4+ T cells sorted from blood. Subset reported: CD45RA+ positively selected. The receptor was isolated from a man in his late teens or twenties in good health. CDR3 in amino acids: CAVGDANTEAFF. Here the CDR3 DNA reads TGTGCCGTAGGGGATGCCAACACTGAAGCTTTCTTT.